One sample yielded the 27 T cell receptor beta chains listed below, sequenced in a study of cytomegalovirus exposure and HLA in healthy donors (dated by TCRdb to 2016 to 2017). The library was built by means of the immunoSEQ multiplex PCR assay. For the multiplex PCR, a mixture combining 60 forward primers for TCR Vbeta segments and 13 reverse primers for TCR Jbeta segments was used. The clones in this table, taken by TCRdb from immuneACCESS, are in-frame only. Not every clone is retained; where verified, under half of the shortfall comes from an unresolved V gene, and the cause of the rest is unknown. Within this sample are about 180,000 clones, with about four fifths of them counted one time only. Approximately 2.9% of the sample lies in the top ten. Source material: PBMCs. All receptors derive from a male donor in good health and CMV-seronegative.

DNA for the CDR3: TGTGCCAGCTCACCACCGACGGGGGGAAGTGGAAAACTGTTTTTT. It yields the protein CASSPPTGGSGKLFF. The gene calls are TRBV18 and TRBJ1-4; D is perhaps TRBD1 (5 bases). The CDR3 runs to 15 residues. With 0 bases removed from V and 10 bases from J, the gap between germline ends came to 15 bases. CDR1 and CDR2 (germline): KGHSH, LQKENI.

The chain carries TRBV30 and TRBJ1-1, with D unclear. V was clipped by 6 bases and J by 0 bases, with 11 bases between them. Germline lookup yields CDR1 GTSNPN and CDR2 SVGIG (reference sequence). The CDR3 length is 13 residues. CDR3 protein: CACTGVMNTEAFF. The CDR3, as DNA: TGTGCCTGCACTGGAGTCATGAACACTGAAGCTTTCTTT.

The genes are TRBV19 and TRBJ2-3; D may be TRBD2 (5 bases). The V gene lost 5 bases and the J gene lost 2 bases, with 11 bases spanning the gap. Germline V lookup: CDR1 LNHDA, CDR2 SQIVND (reference sequence). CDR3 size: 14 residues. CDR3 protein: CASSLLGATDTQYF. CDR3 coding DNA: TGTGCCAGTAGTTTACTAGGTGCCACAGATACGCAGTATTTT.

The V gene is TRBV9, the J gene TRBJ1-1; 7 bases fit TRBD1. Germline V CDR1 and CDR2: SGDLS, YYNGEE. The CDR3 runs 16 residues. V shed 0 bases and J 2 bases; nucleotides not matched to a gene: 7. CDR3 sequence reads: CASSVAPQGGNTEAFF. In DNA, the CDR3 is TGTGCCAGCAGCGTAGCTCCCCAGGGGGGCAACACTGAAGCTTTCTTT.

This clone was observed a single time. The rearrangement uses TRBV27 and TRBJ1-5, with D possibly matching TRBD1 (5 bases). From germline, CDR1 is MNHEY and CDR2 SMNVEV (reference sequence). V was shortened by 4 bases and J by 1 base, with 14 bases between the two germline ends. The CDR3 has 16 amino acids. CDR3 residues: CASSSGGAWSNQPQHF. The CDR3 coding sequence is TGTGCCAGCAGTTCGGGAGGGGCTTGGAGCAATCAGCCCCAGCATTTT.

This clone was seen a few times. The rearrangement joins TRBV28 to TRBJ1-5; no reliable D call. CDR1 is MDHEN, CDR2 SYDVKM, per germline. There are 14 residues in the CDR3. Trimming cost V 7 bases and J 2 bases, with 12 bases left between them. The CDR3 coding sequence is TGTGCCAGCACCACGGGTACGGGCAATCAGCCCCAGCATTTT. Encoded protein: CASTTGTGNQPQHF.

The chain has TRBV27 and TRBJ2-5; 14 bases align to TRBD2. J gave up 7 bases and V 5 bases, and 6 bases lay outside the gene matches. CDR3 length equals 15 residues. Germline V lookup: CDR1 MNHEY, CDR2 SMNVEV (reference sequence). CDR3 sequence reads: CASSATSGGAGTQYF. In nucleotides, the CDR3 is TGTGCCAGCAGTGCGACTAGCGGGGGGGCGGGGACCCAGTACTTC.

The J gene is TRBJ2-3, the V gene TRBV11-2; 9 nucleotides align to TRBD2. CDR1 is SGHAT and CDR2 is FQNNGV in the germline V gene. This CDR3 is built from 17 residues. With 1 base clipped from V and 3 bases from J, the junction kept 8 bases outside the gene matches. The DNA for the CDR3 is TGTGCCAGCAGCTTAGGGCGGGGGGGTTATCGGACAGATACGCAGTATTTT. Amino acid sequence: CASSLGRGGYRTDTQYF.

In its sample, this clone was seen a few times. V and J are TRBV5-6 and TRBJ2-5; D perhaps matches TRBD2 (6 bases). The germline V and J ends were trimmed by 2 bases and 5 bases, with 13 bases remaining between them. Germline CDR1 is SGHDT and CDR2 is YYEEEE. The CDR3 covers 14 residues. The CDR3 spells CASSFQARGETQYF. CDR3 coding DNA: TGTGCCAGCAGCTTTCAGGCCCGGGGGGAGACCCAGTACTTC.

Notes on this clone: Other nucleotide sequences from this sample produce the same CDR3. The rearrangement joins TRBV27 to TRBJ2-5; no reliable D call. The DNA end favors TRBJ2-7, so the J call may be wrong. In germline, CDR1 is MNHEY, CDR2 SMNVEV (reference sequence). The CDR3 runs to 11 residues. The DNA for the CDR3 is TGTGCCAGCAGTTCTTTCTACGAGCAGTACTTC. The encoded protein is CASSSFYEQYF.

V is TRBV30 and J is TRBJ2-5; 9 bases agree with TRBD1. The CDR3 is made up of 15 amino acids. Losses at the gene ends were 2 bases for V and 6 bases for J; bases not matched to a gene: 10. Looked up from germline, CDR1 is GTSNPN and CDR2 is SVGIG (reference sequence). The CDR3 DNA sequence: TGTGCCTGGAGTTCAGCCGGACAGGGGAGAAAGACCCAGTACTTC. It translates to CAWSSAGQGRKTQYF.

The genes are TRBV6-5 and TRBJ2-7; 11 bases map to TRBD2. The trim removed 0 bases at V and 3 bases at J, leaving 4 bases unmatched. Germline lookup yields CDR1 MNHEY and CDR2 SVGAGI. CDR3 length: 16 residues. For the CDR3, the DNA is TGTGCCAGCAGTTACTCCCCCGGGACTAGCGGCTACGAGCAGTACTTC. Its translation is CASSYSPGTSGYEQYF.

This chain links TRBV7-2 with TRBJ2-2; 7 bases match TRBD2. Germline trimming cut 7 bases from V and 3 bases from J; bases unmatched to any gene: 8. The germline V gene has CDR1 SGHTA and CDR2 FQGNSA. The CDR3 contains 15 residues. The CDR3 is CASKWGGRYTGELFF. For the CDR3, the DNA is TGTGCCAGCAAGTGGGGCGGGAGATACACCGGGGAGCTGTTTTTT.

The rearrangement uses TRBV28 and TRBJ2-1; 8 bases are shared with TRBD2. This CDR3 spans 16 amino acids. The trim removed 4 bases at V and 4 bases at J, leaving 9 bases unmatched. Germline values: CDR1 MDHEN, CDR2 SYDVKM. The CDR3 region has the DNA TGTGCCAGCAGTTACATCCTAGCGGGTCTTTACAATGAGCAGTTCTTC. Translation: CASSYILAGLYNEQFF. Complete variable domain (other parts from reference TRBV28 and TRBJ2-1): DVKVTQSSRYLVKRTGEKVFLECVQDMDHENMFWYRQDPGLGLRLIYFSYDVKMKEKGDIPEGYSVSREKKERFSLILESASTNQTSMYLCASSYILAGLYNEQFFGPGTRLTVL.

V and J are TRBV11-2 and TRBJ2-7; 11 bases align to TRBD2. Germline V lookup: CDR1 SGHAT, CDR2 FQNNGV. Unmatched junction bases numbered 4, after V lost 5 bases and J lost 1 base. The CDR3 is 15 amino acids. This CDR3 is CASSQTSGGSYEQYF. CDR3 DNA sequence: TGTGCCAGCAGCCAAACTAGCGGGGGTTCCTACGAGCAGTACTTC. Drawing the rest from reference TRBV11-2 and TRBJ2-7, the complete variable domain is EAGVAQSPRYKIIEKRQSVAFWCNPISGHATLYWYQQILGQGPKLLIQFQNNGVVDDSQLPKDRFSAERLKGVDSTLKIQPAKLEDSAVYLCASSQTSGGSYEQYFGPGTRLTVT.

The chain is built from TRBV28 and TRBJ2-3, with 7 bases that match TRBD2. Trimming at V came to 6 bases and at J to 4 bases, leaving 1 base not matched to a gene. Germline CDR1 is MDHEN and CDR2 is SYDVKM. This CDR3 is 12 amino acids long. This chain's CDR3 is CASRTSPDTQYF. In DNA, the CDR3 is TGTGCCAGCAGGACTAGCCCAGATACGCAGTATTTT.

This chain connects TRBV28 to TRBJ1-5, with D maybe TRBD1 (6 bases). The CDR3 runs 14 residues. V was pared by 3 bases and J by 6 bases, with 12 bases between. CDR1 and CDR2 from the germline V gene are MDHEN and SYDVKM. In DNA form, the CDR3 reads TGTGCCAGCAGTTTTACAGGGTCAGGTCAGCCCCAGCATTTT. This codes for CASSFTGSGQPQHF.

This chain connects TRBV9 to TRBJ2-1; D ambiguous. Trimming shortened V by 0 bases and J by 6 bases, and 10 bases separated the two germline ends. CDR1 SGDLS and CDR2 YYNGEE come from the germline V gene. The CDR3 has 14 residues. The CDR3, as DNA: TGTGCCAGCAGCGTAGTCCCTCTAAGCAATGAGCAGTTCTTC. This sequence encodes CASSVVPLSNEQFF.

The chain couples TRBV7-9 to TRBJ2-1; D possibly corresponds to TRBD1 (5 bases). V gave up 3 bases and J gave up 5 bases, with 8 bases separating them. The germline CDR1 and CDR2 sequences are SEHNR and FQNEAQ (reference sequence). The CDR3 is 13 amino acids. The CDR3 DNA is TGTGCCAGCAGCTTGGGGCGGAACAATGAGCAGTTCTTC. Its protein product is CASSLGRNNEQFF. The whole variable domain, remainder taken from reference TRBV7-9 and TRBJ2-1, is DTGVSQNPRHKITKRGQNVTFRCDPISEHNRLYWYRQTLGQGPEFLTYFQNEAQLEKSRLLSDRFSAERPKGSFSTLEIQRTEQGDSAMYLCASSLGRNNEQFFGPGTRLTVL.

V and J are TRBV25-1 and TRBJ2-3; possible D gene TRBD2, 5 bases. Trimming took off 0 bases at V and 4 bases at J, with 14 bases between the two ends. Germline-derived CDR1 and CDR2 are MGHDK and SYGVNS. This CDR3 comprises 16 residues. In nucleotides, the CDR3 is TGTGCCAGCAGTGAATATAAGGGAATGAGGGCAGATACGCAGTATTTT. This encodes CASSEYKGMRADTQYF.

The rearrangement links TRBV11-2 to TRBJ2-6; no firm D call. The V end was cut by 0 bases, the J end by 1 base, with 13 bases between. The CDR3 has 18 residues. Germline CDR1 is SGHAT and CDR2 is FQNNGV. The CDR3 DNA reads TGTGCCAGCAGCTTAGATCTGAGAGTCAGGTCTGGGGCCAACGTCCTGACTTTC. Residues: CASSLDLRVRSGANVLTF.

V is TRBV20-1 and J is TRBJ2-5; D remains ambiguous. The CDR3 covers 11 residues. Per germline, CDR1 DFQATT and CDR2 SNEGSKA (reference sequence). V was pared by 1 base and J by 2 bases, with 2 bases between. CDR3 DNA sequence: TGCAGTGCTAGAGCTCAAGAGACCCAGTACTTC. Translation gives CSARAQETQYF.

The sample holds one count of this clone. J is TRBJ2-5 and V is TRBV25-1, with TRBD2 as a possible D gene (5 bases). In germline, CDR1 is MGHDK, CDR2 SYGVNS. The CDR3 is 14 residues long. V shed 7 bases and J shed 2 bases, with 14 bases lying between them. CDR3 protein: CASTRAGEQETQYF. CDR3 bases: TGTGCCAGCACACGGGCCGGGGAACAAGAGACCCAGTACTTC.

This rearrangement joins TRBV9 to TRBJ1-4; D gene uncertain. CDR1 and CDR2 (germline): SGDLS, YYNGEE. The CDR3 consists of 16 residues. The germline V and J ends were trimmed by 0 bases and 2 bases, with 11 bases remaining between them. The CDR3 protein is CASSVDGGGTNEKLFF. The CDR3 bases are TGTGCCAGCAGCGTAGACGGAGGAGGGACTAATGAAAAACTGTTTTTT.

This clone has only a few counts. The chain is built from TRBV30 and TRBJ2-3; TRBD2 might be the D (6 bases). The CDR3 spans 12 residues. Germline V gene data show CDR1 as GTSNPN and CDR2 as SVGIG (reference sequence). Trimming pared 1 base from V and 8 bases from J, leaving 10 bases between. The CDR3 loop is CAWSDGGRTQYF. The CDR3 coding sequence is TGTGCCTGGAGTGACGGGGGACGTACGCAGTATTTT.

The chain has TRBV30 and TRBJ2-6, with D possibly TRBD2 on 6 matching bases. CDR3 length equals 16 residues. V dropped 4 bases and J dropped 0 bases, with 13 bases sitting between them. Germline CDR1 and CDR2: GTSNPN and SVGIG (reference sequence). As DNA, the CDR3 is TGTGCCTGGATTCGGGTAGCGGACTCTGGGGCCAACGTCCTGACTTTC. It codes for CAWIRVADSGANVLTF.

This clone has more than one count but fewer than ten. V is TRBV6-5 and J is TRBJ1-6, with a tentative D call TRBD1 (5 bases). V gave up 2 bases and J gave up 10 bases, with 12 bases separating them. Germline values: CDR1 MNHEY, CDR2 SVGAGI. This CDR3 has 14 residues. CDR3 nucleotides: TGTGCCAGCAGTTACCGGCAGGGCGAATCACCCCTCCACTTT. This sequence encodes CASSYRQGESPLHF.